This record looks at one T cell receptor (beta chain) sequence and its context. Its cognate antigen is unknown. V dropped 5 bases and J dropped 5 bases, with 10 bases sitting between them. The CDR3 consists of 13 residues. This entry belongs to a study of T cell responses to AZD1222 COVID-19 vaccine. Measured with immunoSEQ multiplex PCR; TCRdb has only the in-frame clones, and not every one. The table has approximately 100,000 clones, roughly nine tenths seen once; the top ten hold about 1.5%. Findings of the study overall: Repertoires in all cases were sampled only once the peak T cell response had passed.

The chain uses TRBV12-3 or TRBV12-4 and TRBJ1-5; the D is unclear. The sample in question was peripheral blood, obtained on day 0 of AZD1222 vaccination. The receptor was isolated from an adult in good health. This CDR3 is CASSPGPYQPQHF. CDR3 DNA sequence: TGTGCCAGCAGTCCCGGACCATATCAGCCCCAGCATTTT.